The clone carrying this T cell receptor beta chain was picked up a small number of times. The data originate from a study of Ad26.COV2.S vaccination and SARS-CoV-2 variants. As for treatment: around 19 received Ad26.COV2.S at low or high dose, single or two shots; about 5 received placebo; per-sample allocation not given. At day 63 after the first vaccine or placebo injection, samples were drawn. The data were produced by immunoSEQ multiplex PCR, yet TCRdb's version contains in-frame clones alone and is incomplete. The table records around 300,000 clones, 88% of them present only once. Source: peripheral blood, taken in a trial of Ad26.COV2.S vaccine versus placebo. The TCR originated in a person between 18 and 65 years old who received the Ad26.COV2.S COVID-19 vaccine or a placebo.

In DNA, the CDR3 is TGTGCCAGCAGCCGCAGGGGCGCGGGTTCACCCCTCCACTTT. Residues: CASSRRGAGSPLHF. The rearrangement joins TRBV3-1 (or the pseudogene TRBV3-2) to TRBJ1-6; D perhaps matches TRBD1 (6 bases). V shed 4 bases and J shed 9 bases, with 13 bases lying between them. The CDR3 contains 14 residues. Germline V gives CDR1 LGHDT, CDR2 YNNKEL (reference sequence).